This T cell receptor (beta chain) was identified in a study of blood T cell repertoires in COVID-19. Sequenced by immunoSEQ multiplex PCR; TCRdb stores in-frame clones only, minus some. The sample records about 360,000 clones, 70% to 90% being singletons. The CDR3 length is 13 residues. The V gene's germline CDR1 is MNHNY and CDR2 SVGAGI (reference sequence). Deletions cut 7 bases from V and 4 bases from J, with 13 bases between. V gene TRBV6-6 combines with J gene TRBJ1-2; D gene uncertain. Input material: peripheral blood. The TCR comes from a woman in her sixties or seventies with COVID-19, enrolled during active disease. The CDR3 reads CASTDLTGYGYTF. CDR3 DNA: TGTGCCAGCACCGATCTTACGGGCTATGGCTACACCTTC.